The 16 T cell receptor beta chains given below trace back to one sample, sequenced in a study of cytomegalovirus exposure and HLA in healthy donors. In the PCR, 60 Vbeta and 13 Jbeta primers were used. TCRdb's copy holds only in-frame clones and misses some; the assay was immunoSEQ multiplex PCR. The sample lists 170,000 or so clones, around 88% occurring once. Sequenced: PBMCs. Every receptor here comes from a woman between 18 and 30 years old in good health and CMV-seronegative.

The chain employs TRBV7-9 and TRBJ2-7, with D perhaps matching TRBD1 (6 bases). Deletions cut 3 bases from V and 9 bases from J, with 15 bases between. Germline values: CDR1 SEHNR, CDR2 FQNEAQ (reference sequence). The CDR3 has 13 amino acids. The CDR3 nucleotides read TGTGCCAGCAGCTTGGGGGCCGCTTCGAGGCAGTACTTC. Translation: CASSLGAASRQYF.

The chain combines TRBV5-1 with TRBJ1-3; D is unresolved. CDR1 and CDR2 (germline): SGHRS, YFSETQ. CDR3 size: 13 residues. V was trimmed by 4 bases and J by 3 bases, leaving 8 bases between them. For the CDR3, the DNA is TGCGCCAGCAGCCCGGGAAGTGGAAACACCATATATTTT. Protein sequence: CASSPGSGNTIYF.

V gene TRBV29-1 combines with J gene TRBJ1-4; tentatively, D is TRBD1 (5 bases). Germline loops: CDR1 SQVTM, CDR2 ANQGSEA. V lost 6 bases to trimming and J lost 5 bases, with 10 bases between them. The length of the CDR3 is 12 residues. CDR3 amino acids: CSVRDLNEKLFF. In nucleotides, the CDR3 is TGCAGCGTGCGGGACTTAAATGAAAAACTGTTTTTT. The variable domain in full, completed from reference TRBV29-1 and TRBJ1-4, reads SAVISQKPSRDICQRGTSLTIQCQVDSQVTMMFWYRQQPGQSLTLIATANQGSEATYESGFVIDKFPISRPNLTFSTLTVSNMSPEDSSIYLCSVRDLNEKLFFGSGTQLSVL.

The rearrangement uses TRBV19 and TRBJ1-2; weak D call: TRBD1 (6 bases). This CDR3 is built from 14 residues. The germline gives CDR1 LNHDA, CDR2 SQIVND (reference sequence). V was trimmed by 3 bases and J by 8 bases, leaving 16 bases between them. The CDR3 bases are TGTGCCAGTAGTATGAGGTCAGGGGCGGCGGGCTACACCTTC. Protein: CASSMRSGAAGYTF.

The V gene is TRBV7-9, the J gene TRBJ2-1; no definite D call. The CDR3 contains 13 residues. From germline, CDR1 is SEHNR and CDR2 FQNEAQ (reference sequence). Trimming cost V 4 bases and J 5 bases, with 9 bases left between them. The CDR3 DNA follows: TGTGCCAGCAGCTCCTATTCTCACAATGAGCAGTTCTTC. Its protein product is CASSSYSHNEQFF. Complete variable domain (other parts from reference TRBV7-9 and TRBJ2-1): DTGVSQNPRHKITKRGQNVTFRCDPISEHNRLYWYRQTLGQGPEFLTYFQNEAQLEKSRLLSDRFSAERPKGSFSTLEIQRTEQGDSAMYLCASSSYSHNEQFFGPGTRLTVL.

The chain links TRBV6-6 to TRBJ1-5; D is uncertain. V lost 4 bases, J lost 4 bases, and 8 bases lay in between. The CDR3 spans 13 residues. Germline-derived CDR1 and CDR2 are MNHNY and SVGAGI (reference sequence). The CDR3 nucleotides are TGTGCCAGCAGTTGGAGCGGGAATCAGCCCCAGCATTTT. This sequence encodes CASSWSGNQPQHF.

The chain combines TRBV7-2 with TRBJ2-1; D is ambiguous. CDR1 is SGHTA, CDR2 FQGNSA, per germline. The CDR3 extends over 15 amino acids. V dropped 2 bases and J dropped 2 bases, with 10 bases sitting between them. The CDR3: CASSLSNVPYNEQFF. CDR3 in DNA: TGTGCCAGCAGCTTATCCAATGTCCCCTACAATGAGCAGTTCTTC.

The gene calls are TRBV2 and TRBJ2-3; a possible D gene is TRBD2 (5 bases). This CDR3 spans 12 amino acids. V lost 8 bases to trimming and J lost 5 bases, with 11 bases between them. The germline V gene has CDR1 SNHLY and CDR2 FYNNEI. CDR3 coding DNA: TGTGCCAGCCGAGCGGTGAGAGATACGCAGTATTTT. Encoded protein: CASRAVRDTQYF. Drawing the rest from reference TRBV2 and TRBJ2-3, the complete variable domain is EPEVTQTPSHQVTQMGQEVILRCVPISNHLYFYWYRQILGQKVEFLVSFYNNEISEKSEIFDDQFSVERPDGSNFTLKIRSTKLEDSAMYFCASRAVRDTQYFGPGTRLTVL.

This chain connects TRBV5-1 to TRBJ1-4, with 7 positions matching TRBD1. The V gene's germline CDR1 is SGHRS and CDR2 YFSETQ. This CDR3 spans 16 amino acids. With V trimmed by 4 bases and J by 0 bases, 6 bases remained unmatched. This CDR3 is CASSKGQLSTNEKLFF. CDR3 coding DNA: TGCGCCAGCAGCAAGGGACAGTTGTCAACTAATGAAAAACTGTTTTTT.

This clone was seen a handful of times. V is TRBV2 and J is TRBJ1-1, with D perhaps matching TRBD1 (5 bases). Germline CDR1 is SNHLY and CDR2 is FYNNEI. The CDR3 totals 15 residues. V lost 7 bases, J lost 1 base, and 16 bases lay in between. The CDR3 protein is CASTNYLGGNTEAFF. The CDR3 coding sequence is TGTGCCAGCACAAACTACCTGGGGGGGAACACTGAAGCTTTCTTT.

CDR3: CASSLNGGPQETQYF. CDR3 nucleotides: TGCGCCAGCAGCTTGAATGGGGGCCCCCAAGAGACCCAGTACTTC. The gene calls are TRBV5-1 and TRBJ2-5, with D tentatively TRBD1 (6 bases). This CDR3 region has 15 residues. V was cut by 1 base and J by 1 base, with 11 bases left in between. Germline values: CDR1 SGHRS, CDR2 YFSETQ. The variable domain in full, completed from reference TRBV5-1 and TRBJ2-5, reads KAGVTQTPRYLIKTRGQQVTLSCSPISGHRSVSWYQQTPGQGLQFLFEYFSETQRNKGNFPGRFSGRQFSNSRSEMNVSTLELGDSALYLCASSLNGGPQETQYFGPGTRLLVL.

This clone was picked up a small number of times. This chain joins TRBV6-5 and TRBJ1-2; 9 bases are shared with TRBD1. Germline lookup yields CDR1 MNHEY and CDR2 SVGAGI. The V segment lost 5 bases and the J segment 3 bases; nucleotides outside the gene matches: 7. CDR3 length: 15 amino acids. The CDR3 spells CASSQYRTGDYGYTF. CDR3 in DNA: TGTGCCAGCAGTCAATATCGGACAGGGGACTATGGCTACACCTTC.

The J gene is TRBJ1-4, the V gene TRBV6-5; no reliable D call. The V end was cut by 8 bases, the J end by 2 bases, with 15 bases between. From germline, CDR1 is MNHEY and CDR2 SVGAGI. CDR3 length equals 15 residues. The CDR3 sequence: CASGRGRVTNEKLFF. The CDR3 bases are TGTGCCAGCGGGAGAGGGCGCGTTACTAATGAAAAACTGTTTTTT.

This chain links TRBV2 with TRBJ2-1, with D unclear. The germline V gene encodes CDR1 SNHLY and CDR2 FYNNEI. The CDR3 contains 14 residues. The V end lost 6 bases, the J end lost 0 bases, and 9 bases lay between the germline ends. The CDR3 reads CASSSSSSYNEQFF. The CDR3 DNA sequence: TGTGCCAGCAGCTCCTCTAGCTCCTACAATGAGCAGTTCTTC.

The V gene is TRBV5-8, the J gene TRBJ1-5; 7 positions agree with TRBD1. The CDR3 spans 14 residues. V lost 5 bases and J lost 6; bases outside the gene matches: 8. CDR1 is SGHTS, CDR2 YDEGEE, per germline. CDR3 in DNA: TGTGCCAGCAGGTTCCACAGGGGTCGTCAGCCCCAGCATTTT. Amino acid sequence: CASRFHRGRQPQHF.

This chain joins TRBV18 and TRBJ1-1; maybe TRBD1 (6 bases). The V gene's germline CDR1 is KGHSH and CDR2 LQKENI. The V and J ends lost 2 bases and 4 bases respectively, with 20 bases between them. This CDR3 has 17 amino acids. The CDR3 sequence is CASSPITGQMRVTEAFF. The CDR3, as DNA: TGTGCCAGCTCACCAATAACGGGACAAATGCGAGTCACTGAAGCTTTCTTT.